The rows below give T cell receptor beta chains drawn from one sample of a study of cytomegalovirus exposure and HLA in healthy donors. The assay was immunoSEQ multiplex PCR, and TCRdb's table has in-frame clones only and misses some. The sample lists roughly 90,000 clones; about 88% were seen once. Sequencing input: PBMCs. The receptor source for this set is a man aged 18 to 30 in good health and CMV-seronegative. CDR3s include the opening cysteine and the closing phenylalanine or tryptophan. Fields, in order: J gene, clone size, D gene, V gene, CDR3 DNA, CDR3 protein. D genes are given only for firm matches. Rows give clone size only sometimes, using once, few, many, or a class for an expanded clone.

TRBJ2-7 once NA TRBV11-3 TGTGCCAGCAGCTTAGTACCAGGGCCTACCTACGAGCAGTACTTC CASSLVPGPTYEQYF
TRBJ2-2 NA NA TRBV5-6 TGTGCCAGCAGCTTGAGCGGTAGTGGGTCCGGGGAGCTGTTTTTT CASSLSGSGSGELFF
TRBJ2-1 NA NA TRBV6-5 TGTGCCAGCAGTTACTCTGGGGGCCTCTACAATGAGCAGTTCTTC CASSYSGGLYNEQFF
TRBJ2-7 NA NA TRBV6-6 TGTGCCAGCAGTTATAGGGGAAGCTCCTACGAGCAGTACTTC CASSYRGSSYEQYF
TRBJ2-2 NA NA TRBV9 TGTGCCAGCAGGCCCGGGGGCACCGGGGAGCTGTTTTTT CASRPGGTGELFF
TRBJ1-1 NA NA TRBV7-9 TGTGCCAGCAGCTTACCAGCAGGGGTAGGGACTGAAGCTTTCTTT CASSLPAGVGTEAFF
TRBJ1-2 once TRBD1 TRBV11-2 TGTGCCAGCAGCTTCGGGACAGGGGACCTCTATGGCTACACCTTC CASSFGTGDLYGYTF
TRBJ2-5 NA NA TRBV5-1 TGCGCCAGCAAAGAAAGGGGAAAGACCCAGTACTTC CASKERGKTQYF
TRBJ1-1 NA TRBD1 TRBV27 TGTGCCAGCAGTTTCAGGGCAGGGGGCACTCTGAACACTGAAGCTTTCTTT CASSFRAGGTLNTEAFF
TRBJ1-2 NA TRBD1 TRBV30 TGTGCCTGGGAACAGGGGAACTATGGCTACACCTTC CAWEQGNYGYTF
TRBJ2-3 NA NA TRBV5-4 TGTGCCAGCAGCTTGACAGCCACAGATACGCAGTATTTT CASSLTATDTQYF
TRBJ1-5 NA NA TRBV19 TGTGCCAGCGTGGGAGGGTATGGCAATCAGCCCCAGCATTTT CASVGGYGNQPQHF
TRBJ2-7 NA TRBD2 TRBV6-5 TGTGCCAGCAGTCCGGGACTAGGATCCTACGAGCAGTACTTC CASSPGLGSYEQYF
TRBJ2-3 NA NA TRBV7-9 TGTGCCAGCAGCACCTCAGGGTGGGATACGCAGTATTTT CASSTSGWDTQYF
TRBJ1-1 once NA TRBV14 TGTGCCAGCAGCCAAGTCGGACCAGCCAAGACAGAATTT CASSQVGPAKTEF
TRBJ1-2 NA TRBD1 TRBV29-1 TGCAGCGTCCAAGGACAGGGGGCAGCCTATGGCTACACCTTC CSVQGQGAAYGYTF
TRBJ2-7 NA TRBD1 TRBV7-8 TGTGCCAGCACCCCAACAGGGGCGACGTCCTACGAGCAGTACTTC CASTPTGATSYEQYF
TRBJ1-1 NA NA TRBV30 TGTGCCTGGAGTGGCAGGGTGGCAATGAACACTGAAGCTTTCTTT CAWSGRVAMNTEAFF
TRBJ2-1 NA NA TRBV7-2 TGTGCCAGCAGCCCCAGTGGACCTCCCCGGGGGGCCTTCTACAATGAGCAGTTCTTC CASSPSGPPRGAFYNEQFF
TRBJ2-6 NA NA TRBV28 TGTGCCAGCAGCCTACCAGGGGTTAGTGGGGCCAACGTCCTGACTTTC CASSLPGVSGANVLTF
TRBJ2-1 few TRBD2 TRBV6-4 TGTGCCAGCATGGCGGGAGAGAGCAATGAGCAGTTCTTC CASMAGESNEQFF
TRBJ2-1 NA NA TRBV29-1 TGCAGCGTTCGTCTCGCGGTCTACAATGAGCAGTTCTTC CSVRLAVYNEQFF
TRBJ2-5 NA TRBD2 TRBV28 TGTGCCAGCAGTTTGTCGGCGGGAGGTGGGGAGACCCAGTACTTC CASSLSAGGGETQYF
TRBJ2-7 NA TRBD2 TRBV9 TGTGCCAGCAGCGCCCGGGACTACCACTACGAGCAGTACTTC CASSARDYHYEQYF
TRBJ2-3 NA NA TRBV9 TGTGCCAGCAGCGTCTACAGGGCTGGAGATACGCAGTATTTT CASSVYRAGDTQYF
TRBJ1-1 NA NA TRBV6-1 TGTGCCAGCGTTGTAAACTTGAACACTGAAGCTTTCTTT CASVVNLNTEAFF
TRBJ1-1 NA NA TRBV11-2 TGTGCCAGCAGCTTAGTAGCGGGCATGGGGACTGAAGCTTTCTTT CASSLVAGMGTEAFF
TRBJ1-1 NA NA TRBV6-5 TGTGCCAGCAGGCGACAAGGGAACACTGAAGCTTTCTTT CASRRQGNTEAFF